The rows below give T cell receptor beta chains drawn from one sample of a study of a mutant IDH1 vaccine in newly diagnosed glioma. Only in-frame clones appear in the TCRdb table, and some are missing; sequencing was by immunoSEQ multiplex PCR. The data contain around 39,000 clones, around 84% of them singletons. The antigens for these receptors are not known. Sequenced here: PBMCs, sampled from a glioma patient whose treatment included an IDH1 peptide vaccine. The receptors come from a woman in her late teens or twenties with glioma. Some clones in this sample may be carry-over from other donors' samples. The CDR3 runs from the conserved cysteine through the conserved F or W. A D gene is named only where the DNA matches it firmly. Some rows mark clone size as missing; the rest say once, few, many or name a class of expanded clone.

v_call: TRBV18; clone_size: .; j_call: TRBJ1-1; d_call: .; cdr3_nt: TGTGCCAGCTCACCACCTAATCACGGGTCGAACACTGAAGCTTTCTTT; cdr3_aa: CASSPPNHGSNTEAFF
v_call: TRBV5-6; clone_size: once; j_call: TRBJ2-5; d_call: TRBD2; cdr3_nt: TGTGCCAGCAGGAGTGAGGGAGGGCAGTACTTC; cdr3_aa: CASRSEGGQYF
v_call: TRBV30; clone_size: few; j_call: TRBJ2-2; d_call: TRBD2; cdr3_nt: TGTGCCTGGAATCTCGCGGGAGCGAACACCGGGGAGCTGTTTTTT; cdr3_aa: CAWNLAGANTGELFF
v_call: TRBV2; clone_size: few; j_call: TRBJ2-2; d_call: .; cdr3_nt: TGTGCCAGCAGTGAAGGTGTGGGGAACACCGGGGAGCTGTTTTTT; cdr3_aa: CASSEGVGNTGELFF
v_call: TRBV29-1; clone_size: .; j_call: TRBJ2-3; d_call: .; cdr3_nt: TGCAGCGTTTTGGGTGGGCACCCCACAGATACGCAGTATTTT; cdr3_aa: CSVLGGHPTDTQYF
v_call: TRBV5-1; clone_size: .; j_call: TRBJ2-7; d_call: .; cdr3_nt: TGCGCCAGCAGCCGGGGCGGTCGCGACGAGCAGTACTTC; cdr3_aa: CASSRGGRDEQYF
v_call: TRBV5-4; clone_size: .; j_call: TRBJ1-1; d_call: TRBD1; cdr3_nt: TGTGCCAGCAGCTACGACAGGGTGAACACTGAAGCTTTCTTT; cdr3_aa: CASSYDRVNTEAFF
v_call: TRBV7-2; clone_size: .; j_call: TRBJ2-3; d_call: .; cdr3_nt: TGTGCCAGCAGCTTCTCCGGCACAGATACGCAGTATTTT; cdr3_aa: CASSFSGTDTQYF
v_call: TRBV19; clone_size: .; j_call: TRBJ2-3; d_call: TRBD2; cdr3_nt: TGTGCCAGTAGTATACTCGGGGGGGGCACAGATACGCAGTATTTT; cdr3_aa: CASSILGGGTDTQYF
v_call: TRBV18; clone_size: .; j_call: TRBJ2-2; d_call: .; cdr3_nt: TGTGCCAGCTCACCACGAGGGGATACCGGGGAGCTGTTTTTT; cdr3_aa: CASSPRGDTGELFF
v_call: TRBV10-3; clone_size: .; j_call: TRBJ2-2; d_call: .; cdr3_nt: TGTGCCATCAGTTCGGGACAAACGAACACCGGGGAGCTGTTTTTT; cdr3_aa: CAISSGQTNTGELFF
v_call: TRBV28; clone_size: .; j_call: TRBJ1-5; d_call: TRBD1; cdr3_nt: TGTGCCAGCAGTTTGAGGGGACAGGGCAATCAGCCCCAGCATTTT; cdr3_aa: CASSLRGQGNQPQHF
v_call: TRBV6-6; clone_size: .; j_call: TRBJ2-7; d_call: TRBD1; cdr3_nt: TGTGCCAGCAGGGGAGCCGGGACAGGCGTTTACGAGCAGTACTTC; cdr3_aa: CASRGAGTGVYEQYF
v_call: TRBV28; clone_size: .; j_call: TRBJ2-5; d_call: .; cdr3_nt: TGTGCCAGCAGGGGGGTGGTTGAAGAGACCCAGTACTTC; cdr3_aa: CASRGVVEETQYF
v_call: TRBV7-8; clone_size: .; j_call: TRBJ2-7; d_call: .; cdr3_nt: TGTGCCAGCAGCCTGGGACCTACAGCCTACGAGCAGTACTTC; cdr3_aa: CASSLGPTAYEQYF
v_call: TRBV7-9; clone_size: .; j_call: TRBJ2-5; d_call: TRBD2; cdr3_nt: TGTGCCAGCAGCCCGACTAGCGGGGGGTATCAAGAGACCCAGTACTTC; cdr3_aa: CASSPTSGGYQETQYF
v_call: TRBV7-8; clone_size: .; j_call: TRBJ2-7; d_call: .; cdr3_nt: TGTGCCAGCAGCTTACAGGACAGCTACGAGCAGTACTTC; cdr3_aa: CASSLQDSYEQYF
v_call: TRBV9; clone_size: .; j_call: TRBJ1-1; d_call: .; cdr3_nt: TGTGCCAGCAGCGTAGGGGTAGGGGCTAACACTGAAGCTTTCTTT; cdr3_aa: CASSVGVGANTEAFF
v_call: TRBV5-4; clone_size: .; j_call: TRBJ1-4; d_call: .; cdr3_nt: TGTGCCAGCAGCTTGGGACAGGCCCCGGGGAGTGAAAAACTGTTTTTT; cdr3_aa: CASSLGQAPGSEKLFF
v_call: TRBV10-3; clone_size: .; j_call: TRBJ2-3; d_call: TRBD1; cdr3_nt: TGTGCCAGTCAGGGGGCTGTGACAGATACGCAGTATTTT; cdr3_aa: CASQGAVTDTQYF